Following are 24 T cell receptor beta chains from one sample sequenced in a study of post-analysis software for immune sequencing data. Study observations and caveats: When patients were compared with controls, four or five TRBV segments were more frequent, TRBV5-6, TRBV5-1 and TRBV20-1 among them.

Tagging with unique molecular identifiers was a feature of the TCR beta cDNA libraries. Via MiXCR, TCRdb re-called the PCR reads, giving one row per CDR3 protein. The sample lists about 800,000 distinct CDR3 sequences, about 27% occurring once. The antigens these receptors bind are not known. What was sequenced was blood. The receptors originated from a girl aged 10 to 17 with multiple sclerosis.

This clonotype appeared a few times. In nucleotides, the CDR3 is TGTGCCAGCAGTGACTCGGCCGGGAAGTCCCGCCGGACTGAAGCTTTCTTT. Protein product: CASSDSAGKSRRTEAFF. The rearrangement uses TRBV6-4 and TRBJ1-1; the D is unclear. CDR3 size: 17 residues. Trimming stripped 0 bases from V and 5 bases from J, with 19 bases between. Germline V gene data show CDR1 as MRHNA and CDR2 as SNTAGT.

The chain couples TRBV6-1 to TRBJ2-7; D gene ambiguous. The ends were cut back, 4 bases at V and 3 bases at J, with 10 bases in the middle. CDR3 length: 13 residues. Per the germline V gene, CDR1 is MNHNS and CDR2 is SASEGT. The CDR3 DNA is TGTGCCAGCAGTGTTTTAGATTTCTACGAGCAGTACTTC. Amino acids: CASSVLDFYEQYF.

This clonotype was found a few times. The rearrangement joins TRBV6-2 or TRBV6-3 to TRBJ2-1, with unresolved D. Trimming took off 2 bases at V and 15 bases at J, with 14 bases between the two ends. CDR3 size: 12 residues. The V gene's germline CDR1 is MNHEY and CDR2 SVGEGT. DNA of the CDR3: TGTGCCAGCAGTTACCGGAGAGGTAGTAGGTTCTTC. Its translation is CASSYRRGSRFF.

There are a few counts of this clonotype. The V call is TRBV6-2 or TRBV6-3, the J call TRBJ2-7; TRBD1 might be the D (6 bases). The CDR3 sequence is 14 residues long. Trimming pared 5 bases from V and 0 bases from J, leaving 11 bases between. Germline values: CDR1 MNHEY, CDR2 SVGEGT. The CDR3 region is CASSRGQPSYEQYF. CDR3 nucleotide sequence: TGTGCCAGCAGTAGAGGACAGCCCTCCTACGAGCAGTACTTC.

This clonotype was observed a few times. The V gene is TRBV6-5, the J gene TRBJ2-1; TRBD1 or TRBD2 may be the D gene (6 bases each). Germline values: CDR1 MNHEY, CDR2 SVGAGI. The CDR3 consists of 18 residues. The V end lost 2 bases, the J end lost 1 base, and 18 bases lay between the germline ends. CDR3 nucleotide sequence: TGTGCCAGCAGTTACCTTAAAGGGGGGAGCGGATCCTACAATGAGCAGTTCTTC. Residues: CASSYLKGGSGSYNEQFF.

This sequence joins TRBV20-1 and TRBJ2-1; D is unresolved. Germline V gives CDR1 DFQATT, CDR2 SNEGSKA (reference sequence). V lost 3 bases, J lost 7 bases, and 16 bases lay in between. The CDR3 has 14 residues. CDR3 DNA sequence: TGCAGTGCTAGGGGGTTTCGTTTATCAAATGAGCAGTTCTTC. It encodes CSARGFRLSNEQFF.

The chain combines TRBV9 with TRBJ2-1; the match to TRBD2 covers 7 bases. The CDR3 totals 15 residues. V was clipped by 4 bases and J by 0 bases; unmatched bases: 4. The germline CDR1 and CDR2 sequences are SGDLS and YYNGEE. The CDR3 sequence is CASSLREFSYNEQFF. The CDR3 nucleotides read TGTGCCAGCAGCTTGCGGGAGTTCTCCTACAATGAGCAGTTCTTC.

This clonotype has more than one count but fewer than ten. This chain uses TRBV7-9 with TRBJ2-2; TRBD2 is a possible D gene (6 bases). Trimming pared 2 bases from V and 4 bases from J, leaving 8 bases between. Germline V gives CDR1 SEHNR, CDR2 FQNEAQ (reference sequence). The CDR3 length is 14 residues. In DNA form, the CDR3 reads TGTGCCAGCAGCTTATTGGGGGGCACCGGGGAGCTGTTTTTT. Translation: CASSLLGGTGELFF. The full variable domain, its missing parts supplied by reference TRBV7-9 and TRBJ2-2, is DTGVSQNPRHKITKRGQNVTFRCDPISEHNRLYWYRQTLGQGPEFLTYFQNEAQLEKSRLLSDRFSAERPKGSFSTLEIQRTEQGDSAMYLCASSLLGGTGELFFGEGSRLTVL.

This clonotype was recorded only once. One end of the junction varies from germline; a read error may be responsible. The chain joins TRBV7-9 to TRBJ1-6, with no clear D. CDR1 is SEHNR and CDR2 is FQNEAQ in the germline V gene (reference sequence). The CDR3 loop spans 16 amino acids. CDR3 nucleotides: TGTGCCAGCAGCCCAGCTGCGGGGTCCTATAATTCGCCCCACCACTTT. Protein: CASSPAAGSYNSPHHF.

This chain uses TRBV7-9 with TRBJ2-1; D possibly corresponds to TRBD2 (5 bases). Germline V CDR1 and CDR2: SEHNR, FQNEAQ (reference sequence). The CDR3 sequence is 17 residues long. V shed 1 base and J shed 7 bases, with 20 bases lying between them. In DNA form, the CDR3 reads TGTGCCAGCAGCTTAGGTAAAGGTAGCGCCTCTTGGAATGAGCAGTTCTTC. Its translation is CASSLGKGSASWNEQFF.

The rearrangement joins TRBV20-1 to TRBJ2-4; D may be TRBD1 (5 bases). The DNA end favors TRBJ2-5, so the J call may be wrong. Germline V lookup: CDR1 DFQATT, CDR2 SNEGSKA (reference sequence). CDR3 length equals 13 residues. This CDR3 reads CSARDRGRVTQYF. The CDR3 DNA is TGCAGTGCTAGAGATAGGGGCCGAGTGACCCAGTACTTC.

This clonotype was counted only a few times. The CDR3 nucleotides read TGCAGTGCACCGGGGGGACAGCATCTTTCTGGCTACACCTTC. Its translation is CSAPGGQHLSGYTF. The chain is built from TRBV20-1 and TRBJ1-2; 7 bases agree with TRBD1. The CDR3 extends over 14 amino acids. V trimming: 6 bases; J trimming: 7 bases; junction bases outside the gene matches: 14. Germline V CDR1 and CDR2: DFQATT, SNEGSKA (reference sequence).

The rearrangement uses TRBV20-1 and TRBJ2-1, with D possibly being TRBD1 (7 bases). The CDR3 covers 14 residues. Germline V gives CDR1 DFQATT, CDR2 SNEGSKA (reference sequence). Here the CDR3 reads CKGAGLLSYNEQFF. In DNA, the CDR3 is TGCAAGGGGGCCGGACTACTCTCCTACAATGAGCAGTTCTTC.

The J gene is TRBJ1-1, the V gene TRBV12-3 or TRBV12-4; a weak D match, TRBD1 (5 bases). The CDR3 consists of 16 residues. Trimming cost V 3 bases and J 6 bases, with 20 bases left between them. CDR3 in DNA: TGTGCCAGCAGTTTCGGTGGAGAGGGGAAACGCGCTGAAGCTTTCTTT. It codes for CASSFGGEGKRAEAFF.

The CDR3 region is CASSTGRGKRNTEAFF. The DNA for the CDR3 is TGTGCCAGCAGCACCGGGAGGGGGAAAAGGAACACTGAAGCTTTCTTT. The chain recombines TRBV11-2 with TRBJ1-1; TRBD1 is a possible D gene (6 bases). Looked up from germline, CDR1 is SGHAT and CDR2 is FQNNGV. This CDR3 contains 16 residues. Trimming cost V 5 bases and J 1 base, with 17 bases left between them. Supplemented by reference TRBV11-2 and TRBJ1-1, the full variable domain reads EAGVAQSPRYKIIEKRQSVAFWCNPISGHATLYWYQQILGQGPKLLIQFQNNGVVDDSQLPKDRFSAERLKGVDSTLKIQPAKLEDSAVYLCASSTGRGKRNTEAFFGQGTRLTVV.

The genes are TRBV6-2 or TRBV6-3 and TRBJ2-1, with D perhaps given as TRBD1 or TRBD2 (5 bases each). The CDR3 is 16 residues long. The ends were cut back, 0 bases at V and 4 bases at J, with 13 bases in the middle. Germline V gene sequence: CDR1 MNHEY, CDR2 SVGEGT. CDR3 sequence: CASSYSRAGPYNEQFF. CDR3 bases: TGTGCCAGCAGTTACTCGAGGGCAGGGCCGTACAATGAGCAGTTCTTC.

This sequence joins TRBV5-6 and TRBJ2-7; no reliable D call. The germline V gene has CDR1 SGHDT and CDR2 YYEEEE. This CDR3 has 15 residues. The V gene lost 7 bases and the J gene lost 1 base, with 18 bases spanning the gap. The CDR3, as DNA: TGTGCCAGCGCACCAGGACCCCGGGCTTCCTACGAGCAGTACTTC. Translating gives CASAPGPRASYEQYF. The full variable domain, in which reference TRBV5-6 and TRBJ2-7 provide the parts outside the CDR3, is DAGVTQSPTHLIKTRGQQVTLRCSPKSGHDTVSWYQQALGQGPQFIFQYYEEEERQRGNFPDRFSGHQFPNYSSELNVNALLLGDSALYLCASAPGPRASYEQYFGPGTRLTVT.

This chain links TRBV20-1 with TRBJ2-2; D not resolved. The germline V gene has CDR1 DFQATT and CDR2 SNEGSKA (reference sequence). V was trimmed by 0 bases and J by 1 base, leaving 6 bases between them. The CDR3 length is 14 residues. CDR3 amino acids: CSARDMGNTGELFF. The CDR3 coding sequence is TGCAGTGCTAGAGATATGGGGAACACCGGGGAGCTGTTTTTT.

This clonotype was detected only a few times. The chain joins TRBV28 to TRBJ1-2; 7 bases are a match to TRBD1. The CDR3 totals 15 residues. J lost 4 bases, V lost 9 bases, and 14 bases had no gene match. Looked up from germline, CDR1 is MDHEN and CDR2 is SYDVKM. CDR3 DNA: TGTGCCAGTACGAGGACAGGCCTAACACTCTATGGCTACACCTTC. Translated, it gives CASTRTGLTLYGYTF.

The rearrangement joins TRBV20-1 to TRBJ1-4; 8 bases are shared with TRBD1. The CDR3 is 14 amino acids. Germline V gives CDR1 DFQATT, CDR2 SNEGSKA (reference sequence). The ends lost 6 bases at V and 8 bases at J; junction bases unmatched: 11. The CDR3 protein is CSAGGRGRHEKLFF. CDR3 sequence (DNA): TGCAGTGCGGGGGGCAGGGGGCGCCACGAAAAACTGTTTTTT.

This clonotype was observed many times. The chain carries TRBV6-2 or TRBV6-3 and TRBJ2-6, with no clear D. Trimming took off 2 bases at V and 0 bases at J, with 2 bases between the two ends. The germline V gene has CDR1 MNHEY and CDR2 SVGEGT. The CDR3 length is 14 residues. The CDR3, as DNA: TGTGCCAGCAGTTACAACTCTGGGGCCAACGTCCTGACTTTC. Translated, it gives CASSYNSGANVLTF.

This rearrangement joins TRBV5-5 to TRBJ2-3, with a tentative D call TRBD2 (5 bases). The CDR3 has 15 residues. Germline V gene sequence: CDR1 SGHKS, CDR2 YYEKEE (reference sequence). Trimming took off 4 bases at V and 2 bases at J, with 14 bases between the two ends. CDR3 loop: CASSRRTWDTDTQYF. The CDR3 bases are TGTGCCAGCAGCCGCCGGACTTGGGACACAGATACGCAGTATTTT.

This sequence joins TRBV27 and TRBJ2-1, with D perhaps matching TRBD2 (5 bases). Deletions cut 5 bases from V and 7 bases from J, with 18 bases between. This CDR3 spans 15 amino acids. Germline CDR1 reads MNHEY; CDR2 reads SMNVEV (reference sequence). CDR3 in amino acids: CASSAAVADLNEQFF. CDR3 sequence (DNA): TGTGCCAGCAGTGCAGCGGTGGCCGATTTGAATGAGCAGTTCTTC.

The chain links TRBV4-1 to TRBJ1-3, with D unclear. CDR1 and CDR2 from the germline V gene are MGHRA and YSYEKL. V was shortened by 0 bases and J by 0 bases, with 9 bases between the two germline ends. CDR3 length equals 16 residues. The CDR3 nucleotides read TGCGCCAGCAGCCAAGATATGGGGAACTCTGGAAACACCATATATTTT. Protein: CASSQDMGNSGNTIYF.